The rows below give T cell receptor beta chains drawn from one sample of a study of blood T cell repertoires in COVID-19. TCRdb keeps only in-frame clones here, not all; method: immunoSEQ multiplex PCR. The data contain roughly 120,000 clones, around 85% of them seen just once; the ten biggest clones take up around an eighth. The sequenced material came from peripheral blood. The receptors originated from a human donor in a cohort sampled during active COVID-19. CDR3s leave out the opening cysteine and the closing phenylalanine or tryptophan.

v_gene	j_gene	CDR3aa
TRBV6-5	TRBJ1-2	ASSQYSGTGFSYT
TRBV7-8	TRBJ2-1	ASSLGGGAGQF
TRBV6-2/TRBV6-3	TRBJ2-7	ASSYFGVTYEQY
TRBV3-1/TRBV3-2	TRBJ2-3	ASSPGSGLAGVRDTQY
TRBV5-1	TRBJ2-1	ASSLVASPYNEQF
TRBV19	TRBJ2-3	ATRGSGGPDTQY
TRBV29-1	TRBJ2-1	SVEERRAMPYNEQF
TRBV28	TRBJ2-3	ASSFLGGLDTDTQY
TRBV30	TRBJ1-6	AWSLARQRLSPLH
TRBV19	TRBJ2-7	ASSIKGGYEQY
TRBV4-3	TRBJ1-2	ASSQERYFNYGYT
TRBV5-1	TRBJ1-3	ASSLGRRLSGNTIY